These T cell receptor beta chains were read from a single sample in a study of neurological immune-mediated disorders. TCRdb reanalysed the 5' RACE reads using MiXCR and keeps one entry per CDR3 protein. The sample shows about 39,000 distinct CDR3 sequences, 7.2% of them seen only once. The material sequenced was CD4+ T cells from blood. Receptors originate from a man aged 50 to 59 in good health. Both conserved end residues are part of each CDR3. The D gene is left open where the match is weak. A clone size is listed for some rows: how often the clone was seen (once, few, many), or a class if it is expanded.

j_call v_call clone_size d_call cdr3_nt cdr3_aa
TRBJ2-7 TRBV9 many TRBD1 TGTGCCAGCAGCGTAGGGGACAGGGGGCCGGGAAGGGTAGCGGGAGGTTCGCACGAGCAGTACTTC CASSVGDRGPGRVAGGSHEQYF
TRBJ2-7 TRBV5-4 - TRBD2 TGTGCCAGCAGCTTAGAGGGCGGGGGCGAGCAGTACTTC CASSLEGGGEQYF
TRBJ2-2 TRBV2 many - TGTGCCAGCAGTGAAAAGGACAGACACACCGGGGAGCTGTTTTTT CASSEKDRHTGELFF
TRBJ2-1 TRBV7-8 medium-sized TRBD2 TGTGCCAGCAGCCTCACCGGGACTAGCGGCCTCAGCTCCTACAATGAGCAGTTCTTC CASSLTGTSGLSSYNEQFF
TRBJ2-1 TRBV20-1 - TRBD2 TGCAGTGCTAGAGATCTAGCGGGTTTTTACAATGAGCAGTTCTTC CSARDLAGFYNEQFF
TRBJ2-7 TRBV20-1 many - TGCAGTGCCCCACATAGCATGGGCTACGAGCAGTACTTC CSAPHSMGYEQYF
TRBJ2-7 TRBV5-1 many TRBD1 TGCGCCAGCAGCTTGGCGTTAGGACAGGGGTCTTACGAGCAGTACTTC CASSLALGQGSYEQYF
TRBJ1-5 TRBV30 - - TGTGCCTGGAGTGTACCACCTCAGCCCCAGCATTTT CAWSVPPQPQHF
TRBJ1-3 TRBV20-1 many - TGCAGTGCCCGGGACGCGTACTCTGGAAACACCATATATTTT CSARDAYSGNTIYF
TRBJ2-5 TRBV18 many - TGTGCCAGCTCGCCGAGGGAGACCCAGTACTTC CASSPRETQYF
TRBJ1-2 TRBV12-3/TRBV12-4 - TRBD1 TGTGCCAGCAGTTTAAGGGGGCAGCACTATGGCTACACCTTC CASSLRGQHYGYTF
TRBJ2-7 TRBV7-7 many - TGTGCCAGCACCACCCAAAGGGAGCAAGCCCTTTTCAAGCAGTACTTC CASTTQREQALFKQYF
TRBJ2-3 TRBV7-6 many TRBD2 TGTGCCAGCAAGGGACTAGCGGGAGCCACAGATACGCAGTATTTT CASKGLAGATDTQYF
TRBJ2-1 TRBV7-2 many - TGTGCCAGCAGCTTAGACCCGCGCAGGGGCAAGGAGCAGTCCTTC CASSLDPRRGKEQSF
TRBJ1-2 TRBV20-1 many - TGCAGTGCTATGCGACAGGACAACTATGGCTACACCTTC CSAMRQDNYGYTF
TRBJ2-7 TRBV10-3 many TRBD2 TGTGCCATCAGTTTAAATAGCGGGGGACACGAGCAGTACTTC CAISLNSGGHEQYF
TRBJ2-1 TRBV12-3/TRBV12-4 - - TGTGCCAGCAGTTTCGTCCCCAGGGGTGAGCAGTTCTTC CASSFVPRGEQFF
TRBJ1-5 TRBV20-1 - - TGCAGTGCTAGCCAGTTGACGCAGCCCCAGCATTTT CSASQLTQPQHF
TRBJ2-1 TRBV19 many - TGTGCCAGTAGAATTGGCAATGAGCAGTTCTTC CASRIGNEQFF
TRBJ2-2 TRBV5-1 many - TGCGCCAGCAGCTTGGCTGAAACCGGACACACCGGGGAGCTGTTTTTT CASSLAETGHTGELFF
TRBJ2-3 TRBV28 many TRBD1 TGTGCCAGCACCGGCGGCACAGGGGTGAGTCCCACAGATACGCAGTATTTT CASTGGTGVSPTDTQYF
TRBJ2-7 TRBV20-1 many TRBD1 TGCAGTGCTAGATCTGGGACAGGCGACTACGAGCAGTACTTC CSARSGTGDYEQYF
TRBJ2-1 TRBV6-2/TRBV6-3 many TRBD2 TGTGCCAGCAGTTATCTGTGGGAGTTTTGGTCTAGCGGGAGGGCCAATGAGCAGTTCTTC CASSYLWEFWSSGRANEQFF
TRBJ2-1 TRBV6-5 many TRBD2 TGTGCCAGCTCCGAGGTCCTAGCGGTATACAATGAGCAGTTCTTC CASSEVLAVYNEQFF
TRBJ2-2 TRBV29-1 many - TGCAGCGTTGGTGGGAACACCGGGGAGCTGTTTTTT CSVGGNTGELFF
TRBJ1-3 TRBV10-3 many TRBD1 TGTGCCACCGGGACAGATAGCTCTGGAAACACCATATATTTT CATGTDSSGNTIYF
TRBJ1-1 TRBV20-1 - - TGCAGTGCTAGAGTAGGGGGAACGAACACTGAAGCTTTCTTT CSARVGGTNTEAFF
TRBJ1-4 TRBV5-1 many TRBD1 TGCGCCAGCAGTGAGACAGGGAATAATGAAAAACTGTTTTTT CASSETGNNEKLFF
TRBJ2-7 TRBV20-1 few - TGCAGTGCTAGATCCCGTGAAAGCTCCTACGAGCAGTACTTC CSARSRESSYEQYF
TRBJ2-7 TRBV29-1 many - TGCAGCGTAATCACCGGGACGCCGACCTACGAGCAGTACTTC CSVITGTPTYEQYF
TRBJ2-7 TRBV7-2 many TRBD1 TGTGCCAGCAGCTTAAAAGGGGGCTTCCTCGAGCAGTACTTC CASSLKGGFLEQYF